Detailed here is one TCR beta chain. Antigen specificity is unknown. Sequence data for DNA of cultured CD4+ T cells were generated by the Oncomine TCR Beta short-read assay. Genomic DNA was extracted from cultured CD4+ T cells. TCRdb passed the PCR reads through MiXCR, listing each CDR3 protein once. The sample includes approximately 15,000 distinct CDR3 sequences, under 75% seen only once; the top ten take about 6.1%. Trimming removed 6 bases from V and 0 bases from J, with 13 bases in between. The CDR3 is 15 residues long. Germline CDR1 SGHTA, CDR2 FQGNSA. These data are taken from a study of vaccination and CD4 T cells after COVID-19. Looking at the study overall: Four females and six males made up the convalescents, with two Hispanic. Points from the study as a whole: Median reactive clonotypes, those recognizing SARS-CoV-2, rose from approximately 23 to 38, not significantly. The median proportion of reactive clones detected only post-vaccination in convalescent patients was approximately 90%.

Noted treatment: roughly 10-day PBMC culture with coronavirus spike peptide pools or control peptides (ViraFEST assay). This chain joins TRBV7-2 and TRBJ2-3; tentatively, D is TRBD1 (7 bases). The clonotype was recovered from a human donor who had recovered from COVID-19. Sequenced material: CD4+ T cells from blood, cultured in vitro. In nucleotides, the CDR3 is TGTGCCAGCAGATTCCAGGGGGGAAGCACAGATACGCAGTATTTT. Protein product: CASRFQGGSTDTQYF.